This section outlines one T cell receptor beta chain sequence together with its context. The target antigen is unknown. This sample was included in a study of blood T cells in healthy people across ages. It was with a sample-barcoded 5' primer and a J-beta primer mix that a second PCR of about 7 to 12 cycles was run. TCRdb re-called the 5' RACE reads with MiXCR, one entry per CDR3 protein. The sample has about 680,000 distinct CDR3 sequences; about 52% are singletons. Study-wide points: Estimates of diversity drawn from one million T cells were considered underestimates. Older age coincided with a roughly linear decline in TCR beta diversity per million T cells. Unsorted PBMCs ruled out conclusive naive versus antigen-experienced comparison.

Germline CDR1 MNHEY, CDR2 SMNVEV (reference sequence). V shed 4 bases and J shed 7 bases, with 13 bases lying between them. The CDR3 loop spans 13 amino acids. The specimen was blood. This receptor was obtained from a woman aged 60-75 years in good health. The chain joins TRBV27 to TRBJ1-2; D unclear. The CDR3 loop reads CASSSGHFCGYTF. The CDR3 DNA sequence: TGTGCCAGCAGTTCCGGCCATTTCTGTGGCTACACCTTC.